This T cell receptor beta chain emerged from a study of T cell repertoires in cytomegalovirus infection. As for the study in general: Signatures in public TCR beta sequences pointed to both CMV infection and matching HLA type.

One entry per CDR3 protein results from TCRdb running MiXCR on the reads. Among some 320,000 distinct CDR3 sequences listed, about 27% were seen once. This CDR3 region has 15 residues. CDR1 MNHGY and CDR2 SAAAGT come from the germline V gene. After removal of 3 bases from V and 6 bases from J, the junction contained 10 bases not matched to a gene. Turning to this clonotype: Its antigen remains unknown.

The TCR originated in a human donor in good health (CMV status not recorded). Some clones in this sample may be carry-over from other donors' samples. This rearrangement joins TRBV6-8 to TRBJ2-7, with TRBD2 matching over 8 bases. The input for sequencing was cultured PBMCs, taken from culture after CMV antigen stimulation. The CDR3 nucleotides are TGTGCCAGCAGTTATATTAGCGGGAAGGTCTCCGAGCAGTACTTC. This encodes CASSYISGKVSEQYF.